The 11 T cell receptor beta chains in this list originate from one sample, sequenced in a study of T-cell reconstitution after alpha-beta-depleted transplantation in children. TCRbeta library preparation incorporated unique molecular identifiers. In TCRdb, the PCR reads were re-called with MiXCR into one record per CDR3 protein. Of about 980,000 distinct CDR3 sequences in the sample, about 30% are singletons; the top ten hold under 30%. The sequences come from PBMCs, mostly from graft donor cells, collected 360 days after TCRalphabeta/CD19-depleted stem cell transplant. The receptors here all came from a boy younger than two who had a stem cell transplant for SCID, so the T cells may come from the graft donor.

The chain has TRBV12-3 or TRBV12-4 and TRBJ2-7; 7 nucleotides align to TRBD1. The V and J ends lost 6 bases and 0 bases, in that order; junction bases with no gene match: 14. The CDR3 length is 17 residues. The CDR3 loop is CASSYFGETGSSYEQYF. The CDR3 DNA is TGTGCCAGCAGCTACTTTGGGGAGACAGGGAGCTCCTACGAGCAGTACTTC.

The J gene is TRBJ2-3, the V gene TRBV5-1; no reliable D call. This CDR3 comprises 16 residues. Per germline, CDR1 SGHRS and CDR2 YFSETQ. The germline V and J ends were trimmed by 1 base and 0 bases, with 12 bases remaining between them. CDR3 region: CASSLSSLPSTDTQYF. Here the CDR3 DNA reads TGCGCCAGCAGCTTGAGCTCCCTCCCTAGCACAGATACGCAGTATTTT.

The chain couples TRBV20-1 to TRBJ1-1, with D maybe TRBD1 (5 bases). Trimming removed 1 base from V and 1 base from J, with 10 bases in between. The CDR3 totals 14 residues. Germline V lookup: CDR1 DFQATT, CDR2 SNEGSKA (reference sequence). CDR3 sequence (DNA): TGCAGTGCTAGAGGGGGCAAAACGAACACTGAAGCTTTCTTT. Translated, it gives CSARGGKTNTEAFF.

The CDR3 protein is CASSFSFRLAGGPRSYNEQFF. For the CDR3, the DNA is TGTGCCAGCAGCTTCAGTTTTCGACTAGCGGGGGGCCCCCGCTCCTACAATGAGCAGTTCTTC. The chain employs TRBV13 and TRBJ2-1, with TRBD2 identical over 13 bases. This CDR3 spans 21 amino acids. Trimming cost V 3 bases and J 0 bases; bases outside gene matches: 14. From germline, CDR1 is PRHDT and CDR2 FYEKMQ (reference sequence).

This clonotype was counted between two and nine times. The chain uses TRBV12-3 or TRBV12-4 and TRBJ2-7, with TRBD1 matching over 10 bases. J was trimmed by 4 bases and V by 6 bases; bases with no gene match: 9. The CDR3 runs to 15 residues. The DNA of the CDR3 is TGTGCCAGCAGGCCCGGGACAGGGGTTTCTTACGAGCAGTACTTC. Translated, it gives CASRPGTGVSYEQYF.

This clonotype has more than one count but fewer than ten. This chain joins TRBV20-1 and TRBJ2-3; D could derive from TRBD1 or TRBD2 (5 bases each). The germline gives CDR1 DFQATT, CDR2 SNEGSKA (reference sequence). Between the trimmed V and J ends, which lost 6 bases and 8 bases, there was a span of 18 bases. The CDR3 runs 13 residues. CDR3 in amino acids: CSATVEGRGTQYF. The DNA of the CDR3 is TGCAGTGCCACGGTCGAGGGGCGCGGTACGCAGTATTTT.

This chain's CDR3 is CASSTGTSAETQYF. The CDR3 DNA is TGTGCCAGCAGCACCGGGACTAGCGCGGAGACCCAGTACTTC. This chain uses TRBV3-1 with TRBJ2-5; 10 bases line up with TRBD2. The CDR3 has 14 residues. Germline V gene lookup returns CDR1 LGHDT and CDR2 YNNKEL (reference sequence). V was pared by 5 bases and J by 5 bases, with 5 bases of the junction left unmatched.

The J gene is TRBJ2-4, the V gene TRBV29-1, with D possibly matching TRBD2 (5 bases). V was trimmed by 4 bases and J by 8 bases, leaving 15 bases between them. Germline CDR1 is SQVTM and CDR2 is ANQGSEA. CDR3 length: 13 residues. CDR3 residues: CSVVPGLVDIQYF. The CDR3 region has the DNA TGCAGCGTTGTCCCGGGGTTGGTAGACATTCAGTACTTC.

The rearrangement uses TRBV5-1 and TRBJ2-2; the D is unclear. The CDR3 loop spans 14 amino acids. Germline loops: CDR1 SGHRS, CDR2 YFSETQ. Trimming left V 3 bases short and J 1 base short, with 7 bases between. CDR3 in amino acids: CASSSHMNTGELFF. The CDR3 DNA reads as TGCGCCAGCAGCTCGCATATGAACACCGGGGAGCTGTTTTTT.

V and J are TRBV7-2 and TRBJ1-5; D ambiguous. CDR1 SGHTA and CDR2 FQGNSA come from the germline V gene. The ends were cut back, 1 base at V and 0 bases at J, with 7 bases in the middle. The CDR3 totals 15 residues. CDR3 sequence (DNA): TGTGCCAGCAGCTTAGGTATATATAGCAATCAGCCCCAGCATTTT. Translating it yields CASSLGIYSNQPQHF.

This clonotype occurred a few times. The gene calls are TRBV12-5 and TRBJ1-1; no firm D call. CDR1 and CDR2 (germline): LGHNT, FRNRAP. The CDR3 spans 12 residues. The V and J ends lost 3 bases and 2 bases respectively, with 4 bases between them. CDR3 residues: CASGLSNTEAFF. The CDR3 DNA is TGTGCTAGTGGTTTATCCAACACTGAAGCTTTCTTT.